A single sample is the source of the 9 T cell receptor beta chains below, sequenced in a study of PD-L1 blockade in urothelial cancer. Sequenced by immunoSEQ multiplex PCR; TCRdb stores in-frame clones only, minus some. This repertoire shows approximately 14,000 clones, 85% to 90% found once; its top ten account for nearly 15%. Sequences were derived from PBMCs, sampled around atezolizumab (anti-PD-L1) treatment. These receptor sequences come from a man between 65 and 79 years old with urothelial cancer.

The chain recombines TRBV19 with TRBJ1-1; 8 bases are shared with TRBD1. V was pared by 6 bases and J by 5 bases, with 5 bases of the junction left unmatched. The CDR3 contains 13 residues. Looked up from germline, CDR1 is LNHDA and CDR2 is SQIVND (reference sequence). The CDR3 DNA sequence: TGTGCCAGTAGCCTTCAGGGGGCGACTGAAGCTTTCTTT. Amino acids: CASSLQGATEAFF.

The V call is TRBV10-1, the J call TRBJ1-1; TRBD1 matches 9 bases. The germline V gene encodes CDR1 WNHNN and CDR2 SYGVQD (reference sequence). CDR3 length: 14 amino acids. The J segment lost 1 base and the V segment lost 4 bases, leaving 1 base of the junction unmatched. CDR3: CASSAGQGNTEAFF. In nucleotides, the CDR3 is TGCGCCAGCAGTGCGGGACAGGGGAACACTGAAGCTTTCTTT.

V and J are TRBV2 and TRBJ1-5, with D tentatively TRBD1 (5 bases). The CDR3 totals 15 residues. The germline V gene encodes CDR1 SNHLY and CDR2 FYNNEI. V lost 1 base, J lost 0 bases, and 7 bases lay in between. The CDR3 spells CASSEEGISNQPQHF. CDR3 bases: TGTGCCAGCAGTGAAGAGGGGATTAGCAATCAGCCCCAGCATTTT.

This clone appeared a single time. The chain links TRBV4-1 to TRBJ2-1; D is unresolved. V was cut by 4 bases and J by 0 bases, with 16 bases left in between. The length of the CDR3 is 17 residues. The germline V gene has CDR1 MGHRA and CDR2 YSYEKL. The CDR3 bases are TGCGCCAGCAGCCCAGAGATGGGCCTCAGCTCCTACAATGAGCAGTTCTTC. The encoded protein is CASSPEMGLSSYNEQFF.

The rearrangement uses TRBV25-1 and TRBJ2-7; D possibly corresponds to TRBD2 (5 bases). The V and J ends lost 8 bases and 5 bases respectively, with 19 bases between them. Germline lookup yields CDR1 MGHDK and CDR2 SYGVNS. The CDR3 extends over 14 amino acids. The CDR3 sequence is CASVGEKGGNEQYF. DNA of the CDR3: TGTGCCAGCGTGGGAGAAAAGGGTGGGAACGAGCAGTACTTC.

The V call is TRBV6-1, the J call TRBJ2-4, with D maybe TRBD2 (6 bases). CDR3 length: 14 residues. The V gene lost 7 bases and the J gene lost 0 bases, with 10 bases spanning the gap. CDR1 is MNHNS and CDR2 is SASEGT in the germline V gene. The CDR3 DNA is TGTGCCAGCACTTTAGCGGTAGCCAAAAACATTCAGTACTTC. Translation: CASTLAVAKNIQYF.

CDR3 loop: CASSLEAPGVRGYTF. The CDR3 DNA sequence: TGTGCCAGCAGCTTAGAGGCCCCAGGGGTGAGGGGCTACACCTTC. The V and J genes are TRBV7-9 and TRBJ1-2, with D possibly TRBD1 on 6 matching bases. Per germline, CDR1 SEHNR and CDR2 FQNEAQ (reference sequence). V lost 1 base, J lost 8 bases, and 17 bases lay in between. The CDR3 is 15 residues long.

The genes are TRBV28 and TRBJ1-2, with unresolved D. This CDR3 contains 13 residues. The V and J ends lost 3 bases and 2 bases respectively, with 7 bases between them. Germline V lookup: CDR1 MDHEN, CDR2 SYDVKM. CDR3 amino acids: CASSLEGNYGYTF. The CDR3 coding sequence is TGTGCCAGCAGTTTGGAGGGAAACTATGGCTACACCTTC.

Remarks on this clone: Other DNA sequences of this sample code for an identical CDR3. The gene calls are TRBV18 and TRBJ1-2, with 7 nucleotides matching TRBD1. The V and J ends lost 3 bases and 6 bases, in that order; junction bases with no gene match: 4. CDR1 and CDR2 from the germline V gene are KGHSH and LQKENI. The CDR3 is made up of 13 amino acids. The CDR3 here is CASSPDRDHGYTF. The CDR3 nucleotides are TGTGCCAGCTCACCCGACAGGGACCATGGCTACACCTTC.